These T cell receptor beta chains were read from a single sample in a study of shared clonotypes between healthy human individuals. Clones were sequenced by immunoSEQ multiplex PCR, and TCRdb holds only the in-frame ones, with some missing. Here the sample spans roughly 850,000 clones, around 96% being singletons. Sequences were obtained from naive CD8+ T cells sorted from blood. The origin of the receptors is a man aged 25-45 years in good health. The conserved cysteine and the conserved F or W are not part of the CDR3 here. Each record gives: V gene, J gene, CDR3 protein.

v_call: TRBV27
j_call: TRBJ1-2
cdr3_aa: ASTPARSRGYGYT

v_call: TRBV19
j_call: TRBJ2-3
cdr3_aa: ASSTGSGTDTQY

v_call: TRBV11-2
j_call: TRBJ2-7
cdr3_aa: ASSPPNQGEQY

v_call: TRBV7-9
j_call: TRBJ2-7
cdr3_aa: ASSLVSGRSYEQY

v_call: TRBV27
j_call: TRBJ2-1
cdr3_aa: ASSPAGNEQF

v_call: TRBV7-8
j_call: TRBJ2-3
cdr3_aa: ASSFGSPYTDTQY

v_call: TRBV5-4
j_call: TRBJ2-1
cdr3_aa: AIKEGEGLHEQF

v_call: TRBV5-4
j_call: TRBJ2-3
cdr3_aa: ASSWGYSGSGPDTQY

v_call: TRBV13
j_call: TRBJ2-1
cdr3_aa: ASSHPGQGNEQF

v_call: TRBV7-9
j_call: TRBJ1-4
cdr3_aa: ASSVPVPGTPEKLF

v_call: TRBV2
j_call: TRBJ2-7
cdr3_aa: ASDGGKEYEQY

v_call: TRBV27
j_call: TRBJ2-7
cdr3_aa: ASRKGAEEQY

v_call: TRBV5-1
j_call: TRBJ1-1
cdr3_aa: ASRTGRQNTEAF

v_call: TRBV29-1
j_call: TRBJ2-2
cdr3_aa: SVEDTEAQDTGELF

v_call: TRBV4-3
j_call: TRBJ2-3
cdr3_aa: ASSQERTPTTIGRAQY

v_call: TRBV6-5
j_call: TRBJ2-3
cdr3_aa: ASSYGTDTQY

v_call: TRBV2
j_call: TRBJ1-3
cdr3_aa: ASSPQPGYSGNTIY

v_call: TRBV7-6
j_call: TRBJ2-7
cdr3_aa: ASSNRTSGRMGYEQY

v_call: TRBV7-6
j_call: TRBJ2-3
cdr3_aa: ASKDRGLTDTQY

v_call: TRBV11-2
j_call: TRBJ2-7
cdr3_aa: ASSSHGGGAGSYEQY

v_call: TRBV5-5
j_call: TRBJ1-3
cdr3_aa: ASSLPRKDTIY

v_call: TRBV27
j_call: TRBJ2-1
cdr3_aa: ASRVGETRSYNEQF

v_call: TRBV28
j_call: TRBJ1-2
cdr3_aa: ASSFRYSRNGYT

v_call: TRBV7-3
j_call: TRBJ2-1
cdr3_aa: ASSPISGQGYNEQF

v_call: TRBV11-2
j_call: TRBJ1-1
cdr3_aa: ASSYPKSRNTEAF

v_call: TRBV11-2
j_call: TRBJ2-1
cdr3_aa: ASSLVGLTGSSDNEQF

v_call: TRBV5-1
j_call: TRBJ2-3
cdr3_aa: ASSPNRDRVTDTQY

v_call: TRBV29-1
j_call: TRBJ2-7
cdr3_aa: SARGNGDYEQY

v_call: TRBV4-3
j_call: TRBJ2-7
cdr3_aa: ASSMDRLYEQY

v_call: TRBV11-2
j_call: TRBJ1-4
cdr3_aa: ASSLEVGEYEKLF

v_call: TRBV10-3
j_call: TRBJ2-5
cdr3_aa: AISERLAPGETQY

v_call: TRBV7-9
j_call: TRBJ2-7
cdr3_aa: ASSPGGREY

v_call: TRBV5-6
j_call: TRBJ1-1
cdr3_aa: ASSGPKNTEAF

v_call: TRBV18
j_call: TRBJ1-1
cdr3_aa: ASSPGQGSPEAF

v_call: TRBV5-1
j_call: TRBJ2-1
cdr3_aa: ASSLANGLAHEQF

v_call: TRBV5-1
j_call: TRBJ2-2
cdr3_aa: ASNLYIGGNTGELF

v_call: TRBV2
j_call: TRBJ2-1
cdr3_aa: ASSGEGPRTYNEQF

v_call: TRBV7-9
j_call: TRBJ2-7
cdr3_aa: ASSARDRPYEQY

v_call: TRBV4-1
j_call: TRBJ2-1
cdr3_aa: ASSQDILDRGYNEQF

v_call: TRBV27
j_call: TRBJ2-7
cdr3_aa: ASSWGLAESSYEQY

v_call: TRBV12-5
j_call: TRBJ2-7
cdr3_aa: ASGLDERGYEQY

v_call: TRBV5-4
j_call: TRBJ2-1
cdr3_aa: ASSFSGQGYMNEQF

v_call: TRBV19
j_call: TRBJ2-5
cdr3_aa: ASKRTGPSIETQY

v_call: TRBV7-5
j_call: TRBJ2-7
cdr3_aa: VRSVPGQGEVYEQY

v_call: TRBV5-4
j_call: TRBJ2-7
cdr3_aa: ASSTGTGFEQY

v_call: TRBV27
j_call: TRBJ2-7
cdr3_aa: ASRGLADEQY

v_call: TRBV4-3
j_call: TRBJ2-7
cdr3_aa: ASSPRGGTMLYEQY

v_call: TRBV7-9
j_call: TRBJ2-1
cdr3_aa: ASRRTGGSF

v_call: TRBV21-1
j_call: TRBJ1-1
cdr3_aa: ASRREDRGRRMDTEAF

v_call: TRBV5-6
j_call: TRBJ2-1
cdr3_aa: ASSSIQGAQAYNEQF

v_call: TRBV5-4
j_call: TRBJ2-3
cdr3_aa: ASSDGRASADTQY

v_call: TRBV7-8
j_call: TRBJ2-7
cdr3_aa: ASRPFDVTYEQY

v_call: TRBV5-4
j_call: TRBJ2-1
cdr3_aa: ASSPFTGGTVNEQF

v_call: TRBV27
j_call: TRBJ1-3
cdr3_aa: ASSLSTVGNTIY

v_call: TRBV6-6
j_call: TRBJ1-3
cdr3_aa: ASSYGGNTIY

v_call: TRBV6-1
j_call: TRBJ2-3
cdr3_aa: ASSEWAPASTDTQY